This record covers a single T cell receptor (beta chain). Its antigen is undetermined. These data come from a study of T cells in Graves' hyperthyroidism and ophthalmopathy. In the study overall: Peripheral blood was acquired at first diagnosis, ahead of any therapy whatsoever.

Study conclusions and caveats: Clonotypes that were expanded in thyroid above 0.001 mostly appeared in blood too. Ophthalmopathy and stable hyperthyroidism were told apart by a 13 V-J model.

Amplification targeted TCR beta CDR3 regions from RNA transcripts. First-round RT-PCR of the TCR CDR3 relied on the HTBI primer set. TCRdb independently ran MiXCR on the multiplex PCR reads; one entry per CDR3 protein. Of about 320,000 distinct CDR3 sequences listed, approximately 15% were seen once; the top ten hold 33%. Per the germline V gene, CDR1 is KGHDR and CDR2 is SFDVKD. CDR3 size: 14 residues. V lost 6 bases to trimming and J lost 0 bases, with 10 bases between them. The receptor's source is a man aged 25 to 40 with Graves' hyperthyroidism. The chain couples TRBV24-1 to TRBJ2-5; D perhaps matches TRBD2 (6 bases). Sequencing was performed on blood. CDR3 DNA sequence: TGTGCCACCAGTCCCCGGGACTACCAAGAGACCCAGTACTTC. Its translation is CATSPRDYQETQYF.